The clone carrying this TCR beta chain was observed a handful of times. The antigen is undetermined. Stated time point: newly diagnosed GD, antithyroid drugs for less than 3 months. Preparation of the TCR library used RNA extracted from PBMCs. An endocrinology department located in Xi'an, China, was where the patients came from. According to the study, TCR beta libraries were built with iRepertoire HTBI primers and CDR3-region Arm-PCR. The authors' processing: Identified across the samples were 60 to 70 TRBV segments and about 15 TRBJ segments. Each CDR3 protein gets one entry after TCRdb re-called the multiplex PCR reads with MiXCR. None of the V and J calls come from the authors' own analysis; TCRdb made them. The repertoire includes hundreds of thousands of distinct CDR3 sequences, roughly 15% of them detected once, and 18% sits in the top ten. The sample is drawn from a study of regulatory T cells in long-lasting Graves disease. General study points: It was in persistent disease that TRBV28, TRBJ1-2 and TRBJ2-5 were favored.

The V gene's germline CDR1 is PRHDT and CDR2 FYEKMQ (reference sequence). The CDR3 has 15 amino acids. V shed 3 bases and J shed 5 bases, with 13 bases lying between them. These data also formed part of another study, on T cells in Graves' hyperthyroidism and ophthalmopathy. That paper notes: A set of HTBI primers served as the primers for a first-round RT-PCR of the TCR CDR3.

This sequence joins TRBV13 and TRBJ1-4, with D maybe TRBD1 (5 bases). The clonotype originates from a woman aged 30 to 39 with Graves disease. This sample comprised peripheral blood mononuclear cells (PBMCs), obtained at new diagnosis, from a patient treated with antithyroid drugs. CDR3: CASSLNRGGNEKLFF. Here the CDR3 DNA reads TGTGCCAGCAGCTTGAATAGGGGTGGCAATGAAAAACTGTTTTTT.